The rows below give T cell receptor beta chains drawn from one sample of a study of cytomegalovirus exposure and HLA in healthy donors. Produced via immunoSEQ multiplex PCR; TCRdb's table is partial and in-frame only. The repertoire holds 250,000 or so clones, with over 75% as singletons. Sequenced: PBMCs. The receptors were gathered from a human donor in good health. The CDR3 runs from the conserved cysteine through the conserved F or W. D genes are given only for firm matches. The size of a clone is reported for some rows only, either as once, few or many, or as a class for expanded clones.

d_call	clone_size	v_call	j_call	cdr3_aa	cdr3_nt
TRBD1	-	TRBV19	TRBJ2-2	CASRGRGIAGELFF	TGTGCCAGTAGAGGCAGGGGGATCGCCGGGGAGCTGTTTTTT
-	-	TRBV29-1	TRBJ1-2	CSVGPGMDGYTF	TGCAGCGTTGGACCCGGGATGGATGGCTACACCTTC
TRBD2	-	TRBV7-2	TRBJ2-5	CASSDFRAGSETQYF	TGTGCCAGCAGCGATTTCCGAGCGGGATCGGAGACCCAGTACTTC
TRBD1	-	TRBV4-1	TRBJ2-3	CASREQGKTDTQYF	TGCGCCAGCAGGGAACAGGGGAAGACAGATACGCAGTACTTT
TRBD2	-	TRBV6-5	TRBJ2-4	CASGVGEGGIQYF	TGTGCCAGCGGTGTAGGGGAGGGCGGCATTCAGTACTTC
-	-	TRBV15	TRBJ1-1	CATSRDRWTVNTEAFF	TGTGCCACCAGCAGAGACCGATGGACAGTGAACACTGAAGCTTTCTTT
-	-	TRBV27	TRBJ2-5	CASGASVSQETQYF	TGTGCCAGCGGTGCTAGCGTCTCCCAAGAGACCCAGTACTTC
TRBD1	-	TRBV5-1	TRBJ2-7	CASSDRTGISYEQYF	TGCGCCAGCAGCGACCGGACAGGGATCTCCTACGAGCAGTACTTC
-	-	TRBV29-1	TRBJ2-3	CSVGGSGTADTQYF	TGCAGCGTTGGGGGTTCCGGGACTGCAGATACGCAGTATTTT
-	-	TRBV2	TRBJ2-7	CASSEAIEIMARSFHQYF	TGTGCCAGCAGTGAAGCGATTGAAATTATGGCACGATCGTTCCACCAGTACTTC
TRBD1	-	TRBV9	TRBJ2-7	CASSGTGYEQYF	TGTGCCAGCAGCGGGACAGGCTACGAGCAGTACTTC
TRBD2	-	TRBV6-5	TRBJ2-7	CASSSQLAGSEQYF	TGTGCCAGCAGTTCGCAACTAGCGGGAAGCGAGCAGTACTTC
-	few	TRBV7-8	TRBJ2-3	CASTSADTQYF	TGTGCCAGCACCTCCGCAGATACGCAGTATTTT
TRBD2	few	TRBV7-9	TRBJ2-1	CASSPHGGSYNEQFF	TGTGCCAGCAGCCCCCACGGGGGGTCCTACAATGAGCAGTTCTTC
-	-	TRBV9	TRBJ1-4	CASSAVPEGLLDEKLFF	TGTGCCAGCAGCGCCGTACCGGAGGGGCTGTTGGATGAAAAACTGTTTTTT
-	-	TRBV5-4	TRBJ2-3	CASSLDSFSDTQYF	TGTGCCAGCAGCTTGGACAGTTTTTCAGATACGCAGTATTTT
-	-	TRBV5-1	TRBJ2-7	CASSPKGGPEDEQYF	TGCGCCAGCAGCCCCAAAGGGGGACCTGAGGACGAGCAGTACTTC
-	few	TRBV30	TRBJ1-4	CAWSVRIHEKLFF	TGTGCCTGGAGTGTGAGAATCCATGAAAAACTGTTTTTT
TRBD1	-	TRBV6-4	TRBJ1-1	CASSDWDRGQNTEAFF	TGTGCCAGCAGTGACTGGGACAGGGGGCAGAACACTGAAGCTTTCTTT
-	few	TRBV14	TRBJ1-4	CASSQEWEEEKLFF	TGTGCCAGCAGCCAAGAATGGGAGGAGGAAAAACTGTTTTTT
TRBD1	-	TRBV11-2	TRBJ2-7	CASSLGTGFEQYF	TGTGCCAGCAGCTTAGGGACAGGGTTCGAGCAGTACTTC
-	-	TRBV7-9	TRBJ1-1	CASSLSTGNTEAFF	TGTGCCAGCAGCTTGTCCACAGGGAACACTGAAGCTTTCTTT
TRBD2	-	TRBV6-1	TRBJ2-7	CASSGPQRGSYEQYF	TGTGCCAGCAGTGGTCCCCAGCGGGGGTCCTACGAGCAGTACTTC
-	-	TRBV19	TRBJ2-2	CATTVYGGELFF	TGTGCCACTACCGTATATGGCGGGGAGCTGTTTTTT
-	-	TRBV5-1	TRBJ1-3	CASSGEVGSGNTIYF	TGCGCCAGCAGCGGAGAAGTCGGCTCTGGAAACACCATATATTTT
TRBD1	-	TRBV19	TRBJ2-5	CASRQGAGETQYF	TGTGCCAGTAGGCAGGGGGCAGGGGAGACCCAGTACTTC
-	few	TRBV29-1	TRBJ2-3	CTSGVRDTQYF	TGCACCTCGGGAGTTCGGGATACGCAGTATTTT
-	-	TRBV6-5	TRBJ1-2	CASSYRGAGRYGYTF	TGTGCCAGCAGTTACCGGGGGGCAGGGCGGTATGGCTACACCTTC
-	-	TRBV9	TRBJ2-7	CASSVSGGSYEQYF	TGTGCCAGCAGCGTAAGTGGCGGTTCCTACGAGCAGTACTTC
-	-	TRBV19	TRBJ2-4	CASTPGLNKNIQYF	TGTGCCAGTACTCCGGGACTGAATAAAAACATTCAGTACTTC
-	-	TRBV6-5	TRBJ1-3	CASMRDSGNTIYF	TGTGCCAGCATGCGGGACTCTGGAAACACCATATATTTT
-	-	TRBV4-2	TRBJ2-7	CASSQEELRLSSYEQYF	TGTGCCAGCAGCCAAGAAGAGTTGCGTTTGAGCTCCTACGAGCAGTACTTC
TRBD2	once	TRBV5-8	TRBJ2-5	CASSRGLAGQETQYF	TGTGCCAGCAGCAGGGGACTAGCGGGGCAAGAGACCCAGTACTTC
-	-	TRBV18	TRBJ1-1	CASSPTEMNTEAFF	TGTGCCAGCTCACCAACAGAAATGAACACTGAAGCTTTCTTT
TRBD1	-	TRBV28	TRBJ1-1	CASSSQGRNTEAFF	TGTGCCAGCAGTTCACAGGGGAGGAACACTGAAGCTTTCTTT
TRBD2	few	TRBV7-2	TRBJ2-2	CASSSRTSGRPGNTGELFF	TGTGCCAGCAGCTCGCGGACTAGCGGGAGGCCTGGGAACACCGGGGAGCTGTTTTTT
TRBD1	-	TRBV13	TRBJ1-1	CASSPSGQGYSNTEAFF	TGTGCCAGCAGCCCCTCGGGACAGGGCTACTCGAACACTGAAGCTTTCTTT
-	few	TRBV6-6	TRBJ2-2	CASRKGVDTGELFF	TGTGCCAGCAGGAAAGGGGTGGACACCGGGGAGCTGTTTTTT
TRBD1	-	TRBV19	TRBJ2-7	CASSTGTGINEQYF	TGTGCCAGTAGTACCGGGACAGGGATTAACGAGCAGTACTTC
-	-	TRBV7-2	TRBJ1-1	CASSLQVGHTEAFF	TGTGCCAGCAGCTTACAAGTGGGGCACACTGAAGCTTTCTTT
-	-	TRBV6-5	TRBJ2-1	CASSWAFPDEQFF	TGTGCCAGCAGTTGGGCCTTCCCCGATGAGCAGTTCTTC
TRBD2	-	TRBV7-9	TRBJ2-5	CASSLVGSGRAGRETQYF	TGTGCCAGCAGCTTAGTGGGCAGCGGGAGGGCCGGGAGAGAGACCCAGTACTTC